A selection of T cell receptor beta chains follows, all from one sample in a study of blood T cells in healthy people across ages. TCRdb re-called the 5' RACE reads with MiXCR, one entry per CDR3 protein. The sample lists about 780,000 distinct CDR3 sequences, approximately 67% occurring once. What was sequenced was blood. The receptors originated from a man under 40 in good health. Both conserved end residues are part of each CDR3. A D gene is named only where the DNA matches it firmly. Size values are once, few and many counts, or a class for expanded clones, and some rows have none.

CDR3nt: TGTGCCAGCAGTACACCAGGGGGCGCAACCCCTCACTACGAGCAGTACTTC
CDR3aa: CASSTPGGATPHYEQYF
d_gene: TRBD1
v_gene: TRBV27
abundance: NA
j_gene: TRBJ2-7

CDR3nt: TGTGCCACCAGTGATTTGCGAGGTTCAGATACGCAGTATTTT
CDR3aa: CATSDLRGSDTQYF
d_gene: NA
v_gene: TRBV24-1
abundance: NA
j_gene: TRBJ2-3

CDR3nt: TGTGCCACAAAACAGGGAAGTGAGCAGTTCTTC
CDR3aa: CATKQGSEQFF
d_gene: NA
v_gene: TRBV24-1
abundance: few
j_gene: TRBJ2-1

CDR3nt: TGTGCCAGCAGTCCTGGACAGGGAGTATACAAAGACATTCAGTACTTC
CDR3aa: CASSPGQGVYKDIQYF
d_gene: TRBD1
v_gene: TRBV12-3/TRBV12-4
abundance: NA
j_gene: TRBJ2-4

CDR3nt: TGCAGCGTTCAAACAGGGGCTGGGGCCAACGTCCTGACTTTC
CDR3aa: CSVQTGAGANVLTF
d_gene: TRBD1
v_gene: TRBV29-1
abundance: NA
j_gene: TRBJ2-6

CDR3nt: TGTGCCAGCAGCCTCAATACCCCGACAGGGGGTGGGAATCAGCCCCAGCATTTT
CDR3aa: CASSLNTPTGGGNQPQHF
d_gene: TRBD1
v_gene: TRBV7-6
abundance: many
j_gene: TRBJ1-5

CDR3nt: TGCAGTGCTCCCCGGGCGAACACTGAAGCTTTCTTT
CDR3aa: CSAPRANTEAFF
d_gene: NA
v_gene: TRBV20-1
abundance: NA
j_gene: TRBJ1-1

CDR3nt: TGTGCCAGCAGGACGATGCGGGACACAGATACGCAGTATTTT
CDR3aa: CASRTMRDTDTQYF
d_gene: NA
v_gene: TRBV6-5
abundance: NA
j_gene: TRBJ2-3

CDR3nt: TGTGCCAGCAGCCCTCGAGGGAGCGGGGGGGTGAGCTCCTACGAGCAGTACTTC
CDR3aa: CASSPRGSGGVSSYEQYF
d_gene: TRBD2
v_gene: TRBV7-2
abundance: NA
j_gene: TRBJ2-7

CDR3nt: TGCAGCGTTTCCAGAATGGACAGGGGAAACCAAGAGACCCAGTACTTC
CDR3aa: CSVSRMDRGNQETQYF
d_gene: TRBD1
v_gene: TRBV29-1
abundance: NA
j_gene: TRBJ2-5

CDR3nt: TGTGCCATCAAACCTGGCTCTGGAAACACCATATATTTT
CDR3aa: CAIKPGSGNTIYF
d_gene: NA
v_gene: TRBV6-1
abundance: few
j_gene: TRBJ1-3

CDR3nt: TGTGCCAGCAGTGAAAGGGACAGATATAGCAATCAGCCCCAGCATTTT
CDR3aa: CASSERDRYSNQPQHF
d_gene: TRBD1
v_gene: TRBV2
abundance: NA
j_gene: TRBJ1-5

CDR3nt: TGTGCCATCAGTGTCGAGGGAGTGAACACTGAAGCTTTCTTT
CDR3aa: CAISVEGVNTEAFF
d_gene: NA
v_gene: TRBV10-3
abundance: many
j_gene: TRBJ1-1

CDR3nt: TGCGCCAGCAGCCAAGAGGGGCGGGGTGAGCAGTTCTTC
CDR3aa: CASSQEGRGEQFF
d_gene: NA
v_gene: TRBV4-3
abundance: NA
j_gene: TRBJ2-1

CDR3nt: TGTGCCAGCAGCTGCCTGGGAGGCTACGAGCAGTACTTC
CDR3aa: CASSCLGGYEQYF
d_gene: NA
v_gene: TRBV7-3
abundance: NA
j_gene: TRBJ2-7

CDR3nt: TGTGCCAGCGGAGACAGCCTCTCCTATGGCTACACCTTC
CDR3aa: CASGDSLSYGYTF
d_gene: NA
v_gene: TRBV27
abundance: NA
j_gene: TRBJ1-2

CDR3nt: TGCAGTGCTAGAGTAGAGCATAGATTGGCAGAGACCCAGTACTTC
CDR3aa: CSARVEHRLAETQYF
d_gene: NA
v_gene: TRBV20-1
abundance: NA
j_gene: TRBJ2-5

CDR3nt: TGTGCCAGCAGCTTGGCTCTAGCGTACTACGAGCAGTACTTC
CDR3aa: CASSLALAYYEQYF
d_gene: NA
v_gene: TRBV7-9
abundance: NA
j_gene: TRBJ2-7

CDR3nt: TGTGCCATCAGCCCAATAGGGGGGGGCTACAATGAGCAGTTCTTC
CDR3aa: CAISPIGGGYNEQFF
d_gene: NA
v_gene: TRBV10-3
abundance: few
j_gene: TRBJ2-1

CDR3nt: TGTGCCAGCAGTCGTTCGGGACAGGGGGCGCGGGAGACCCAGTACTTC
CDR3aa: CASSRSGQGARETQYF
d_gene: TRBD1
v_gene: TRBV28
abundance: NA
j_gene: TRBJ2-5

CDR3nt: TGCGCCAGCAGGGCCGGGACTAGTGCTGAGCAGTTCTTC
CDR3aa: CASRAGTSAEQFF
d_gene: TRBD2
v_gene: TRBV5-1
abundance: few
j_gene: TRBJ2-1

CDR3nt: TGTGCCAGCACGCCAGACTTCTCTGGGGCCAACGTCCTGACTTTC
CDR3aa: CASTPDFSGANVLTF
d_gene: NA
v_gene: TRBV18
abundance: NA
j_gene: TRBJ2-6

CDR3nt: TGCGCCAGCAGCCAAGGAGAGGACAGGCCTTTTGAAGCTTTCTTT
CDR3aa: CASSQGEDRPFEAFF
d_gene: TRBD1
v_gene: TRBV4-3
abundance: once
j_gene: TRBJ1-1

CDR3nt: TGTGCCAGCAGCGTACCTAGTTCCTACGAGCAGTACTTC
CDR3aa: CASSVPSSYEQYF
d_gene: NA
v_gene: TRBV7-2
abundance: NA
j_gene: TRBJ2-7

CDR3nt: TGTGCCACGCGGCTGCGGATGCTCTACGAGCAGTACTTC
CDR3aa: CATRLRMLYEQYF
d_gene: NA
v_gene: TRBV6-2/TRBV6-3
abundance: NA
j_gene: TRBJ2-7

CDR3nt: TGTGCCAGCAGGACCCTTCTAGCGGGGGGACTTTACAATGAGCAGTTCTTC
CDR3aa: CASRTLLAGGLYNEQFF
d_gene: TRBD2
v_gene: TRBV6-2/TRBV6-3
abundance: few
j_gene: TRBJ2-1

CDR3nt: TGCAGCGTTCAGTCTTTTGGTACGCAGTATTTT
CDR3aa: CSVQSFGTQYF
d_gene: NA
v_gene: TRBV29-1
abundance: many
j_gene: TRBJ2-3

CDR3nt: TGTGCCAGCAGCCCAAAGGATAGAGCTCAAGAGACCCAGTACTTC
CDR3aa: CASSPKDRAQETQYF
d_gene: NA
v_gene: TRBV4-2
abundance: few
j_gene: TRBJ2-5

CDR3nt: TGTGCCGCCCGGGAGGGCAGGGGCCTTGAAGGCTACACCTTC
CDR3aa: CAAREGRGLEGYTF
d_gene: NA
v_gene: TRBV2
abundance: NA
j_gene: TRBJ1-2

CDR3nt: TGTGCCAGCAGCCTCCCTAGCTCGGGGGCTGTCTATGAGCAGTTCTTC
CDR3aa: CASSLPSSGAVYEQFF
d_gene: NA
v_gene: TRBV7-9
abundance: NA
j_gene: TRBJ2-1

CDR3nt: TGTGCCAGCGGACTAGCGGGGGGCCATGAGCAGTTCTTC
CDR3aa: CASGLAGGHEQFF
d_gene: TRBD2
v_gene: TRBV28
abundance: NA
j_gene: TRBJ2-1

CDR3nt: TGCAGCGTTGAACCCCAACTACCGGGCGACCCCAGGATGCCTAGCACAGATACGCAGTATTTT
CDR3aa: CSVEPQLPGDPRMPSTDTQYF
d_gene: NA
v_gene: TRBV29-1
abundance: NA
j_gene: TRBJ2-3

CDR3nt: TGCAGCGCCGCAACCGCGTTGGGACCGATCCTCGACGAGCAGTACTTC
CDR3aa: CSAATALGPILDEQYF
d_gene: NA
v_gene: TRBV29-1
abundance: NA
j_gene: TRBJ2-7

CDR3nt: TGTGCCAGCAGCCAAGATGTCGGGGAGCTGTTTTTT
CDR3aa: CASSQDVGELFF
d_gene: NA
v_gene: TRBV4-2
abundance: NA
j_gene: TRBJ2-2

CDR3nt: TGTGCCAGCAGTGATACAAGCGGGGGCCTTTACGAGCAGTACTTC
CDR3aa: CASSDTSGGLYEQYF
d_gene: TRBD2
v_gene: TRBV25-1
abundance: NA
j_gene: TRBJ2-7

CDR3nt: TGCGCCAGCAGCTTGGGTCTGGCGGGGGGGGTATCAGATACGCAGTATTTT
CDR3aa: CASSLGLAGGVSDTQYF
d_gene: TRBD2
v_gene: TRBV5-1
abundance: once
j_gene: TRBJ2-3